This section outlines one T cell receptor beta chain sequence together with its context. Its antigen is currently unknown. The CDR3 length is 15 residues. CDR1 is SGHNT, CDR2 YYREEE, per germline (reference sequence). The V and J ends lost 5 bases and 2 bases respectively, with 15 bases between them. The sample belongs to a study of shared clonotypes between healthy human individuals. For sorted subsets, approximately 0.2 ug DNA per replicate equaled 30,000 or so T cell genomes. Using immunoSEQ multiplex PCR, the repertoire was profiled, and TCRdb retains in-frame clones only, with some absent. The sample carries about 2.4 million clones, around nine tenths recorded once. Findings and caveats of the study: Among donors, the sharing of clonotypes was expected to be influenced by sequencing depth. Clonotypes not shared had lower generation probabilities than those common to all four donors. A generally larger estimated richness was seen in naive subsets than in memory subsets.

The sequence derives from a man aged 18 to 30 in good health. The specimen sequenced was naive CD4+ T cells sorted from blood. The subset was: CD45RA+ positively selected. The V and J genes are TRBV5-4 and TRBJ2-3; no clear D. Here the CDR3 DNA reads TGTGCCAGCAGTCGAGTAGGCGCTTCCACAGATACGCAGTATTTT. Amino acid sequence: CASSRVGASTDTQYF.